This T cell receptor beta chain was observed in a study of cytomegalovirus exposure and HLA in healthy donors. Vbeta (60) and Jbeta (13) primers were used in the PCR. As processed by the authors: It was a later analysis that counted tens of millions of unique TCR beta chains, of which roughly 11 million were shared. TCRdb keeps only in-frame clones here, not all; method: immunoSEQ multiplex PCR. The V and J calls and clone size are taken from that table; D and trimming were inferred from the DNA. The data show about 42,000 clones, roughly 47% seen once. The CDR3 has 16 amino acids. The germline V gene encodes CDR1 SGHAT and CDR2 FQDESV (reference sequence). V lost 5 bases and J lost 0, with 14 bases in between.

The chain links TRBV11-1 to TRBJ2-1, with D perhaps matching TRBD1 (5 bases). Sequencing input: PBMCs. This sequence was found in a human donor in good health. This CDR3 reads CASSDKGHRSYNEQFF. The CDR3 coding sequence is TGTGCCAGCAGCGACAAAGGACACCGCTCCTACAATGAGCAGTTCTTC.